This T cell receptor beta chain stems from a study of T cell responses to AZD1222 COVID-19 vaccine (dated by TCRdb to 2020 to 2023). About the investigation overall: A total of just over 230 trial participants underwent TCR sequencing, of whom roughly 210 had received two doses of AZD1222 and approximately 26 had received two doses of the MenACWY control vaccine. Trial participants were enrolled into age subgroups of 18-55, 56-69 and 70-plus years, which contained 148, 28 and 57 TCR-sequenced participants, respectively. Results the study describes overall, beyond this receptor: Participants were mostly white British and included more females than males, and it was suggested by the authors that clonal diversity may have been underestimated. Reportedly, almost half of the unique spike-specific TCRs recognized epitopes lying outside the regions that are mutated in the B.1.351 and B.1.1.7 variants. Conclusions about previously exposed vaccinees are limited, since just five to seven AZD1222 recipients were seropositive for SARS-CoV-2 at baseline. Vaccine-associated CD4 TCRs spanned the whole spike protein, with dominant responses in regions 160-218 and 743-854. A significant rise in spike-specific TCR breadth and depth was observed after two AZD1222 doses relative to day 0 and relative to MenACWY recipients. The 56-69-year group was small, and its depth increase did not reach significance, likely because of low power. Because no day 14 peak-response samples were available, the repertoires could be characterized only after the peak T cell response.

This specimen's time point label, interpreted: about 28 days (+/-7) after the second vaccine dose. Because spike-specific TCR depth and breadth did not differ between the two schedules, AZD1222 recipients who got a second dose at roughly 4 weeks were pooled with those who got a second dose at roughly 12 weeks. The vaccinee samples were drawn from two UK trials, COV001 and COV002, one of which was a single-blind randomized controlled phase 2/3 trial testing AZD1222 (ChAdOx1 nCoV-19) in healthy adults. For TCRbeta chain sequencing, PBMC samples were collected from trial participants at day 0 and at day 28 after the second dose. As to this clone: The target of this receptor is not known. No per-base quality is available; no much larger clone lies one base away.

The CDR3 regions of human TCRbeta chains were analyzed by immunosequencing. The published analysis was carried out like this. TCRs in the repertoires were matched against a reference library of SARS-CoV-2-specific TCRs that had been generated with the MIRA antigen-specificity platform. Breadth was defined as the fraction of unique TCRs that were SARS-CoV-2-associated. Depth was defined as the fraction of total T cells that were SARS-CoV-2-associated. Using the MIRA data, each spike-specific TCR was assigned both to the spike region to which the TCR was reactive and to a CD4 or CD8 class. Log10-transformed breadth and depth values were compared by one-way ANOVA with Sidak's multiple comparisons tests. The source is immuneACCESS, and TCRdb retained only in-frame sequences with V and J called. Part of the clones is not carried over; for the studies checked, unresolved V genes explain less than half of this, and the remainder is unexplained. That table is the source of V, J and clone size, and D and trimming were worked out from the DNA. The sample yields around 190,000 clones; 70% to 90% were counted once. 11% of the sample belongs to the ten largest clones.

The sample consisted of peripheral blood, taken 28 days after the second AZD1222 dose. This receptor was obtained from an adult who received the AZD1222 COVID-19 vaccine.

The DNA reads as follows: TGTGCCAGCAGCGGACAGGGGATAAGCACTGAAGCTTTCTTT. It specifies CASSGQGISTEAFF. The V and J genes are TRBV9 and TRBJ1-1; the central 8 bases match TRBD1. The CDR3 numbers 14 residues from cysteine through phenylalanine. Only the CDR3 DNA is retained, 42 bases long and in frame from the first base. The germline V end is reduced by 3 bases and the J end by 4 bases; junction bases left unmatched: 5. The germline V gene supplies CDR1 SGDLS and CDR2 YYNGEE. When the CDR3 is completed using the reference TRBV9 and TRBJ1-1 genes on either side, the full variable domain is DSGVTQTPKHLITATGQRVTLRCSPRSGDLSVYWYQQSLDQGLQFLIQYYNGEERAKGNILERFSAQQFPDLHSELNLSSLELGDSALYFCASSGQGISTEAFFGQGTRLTVV.